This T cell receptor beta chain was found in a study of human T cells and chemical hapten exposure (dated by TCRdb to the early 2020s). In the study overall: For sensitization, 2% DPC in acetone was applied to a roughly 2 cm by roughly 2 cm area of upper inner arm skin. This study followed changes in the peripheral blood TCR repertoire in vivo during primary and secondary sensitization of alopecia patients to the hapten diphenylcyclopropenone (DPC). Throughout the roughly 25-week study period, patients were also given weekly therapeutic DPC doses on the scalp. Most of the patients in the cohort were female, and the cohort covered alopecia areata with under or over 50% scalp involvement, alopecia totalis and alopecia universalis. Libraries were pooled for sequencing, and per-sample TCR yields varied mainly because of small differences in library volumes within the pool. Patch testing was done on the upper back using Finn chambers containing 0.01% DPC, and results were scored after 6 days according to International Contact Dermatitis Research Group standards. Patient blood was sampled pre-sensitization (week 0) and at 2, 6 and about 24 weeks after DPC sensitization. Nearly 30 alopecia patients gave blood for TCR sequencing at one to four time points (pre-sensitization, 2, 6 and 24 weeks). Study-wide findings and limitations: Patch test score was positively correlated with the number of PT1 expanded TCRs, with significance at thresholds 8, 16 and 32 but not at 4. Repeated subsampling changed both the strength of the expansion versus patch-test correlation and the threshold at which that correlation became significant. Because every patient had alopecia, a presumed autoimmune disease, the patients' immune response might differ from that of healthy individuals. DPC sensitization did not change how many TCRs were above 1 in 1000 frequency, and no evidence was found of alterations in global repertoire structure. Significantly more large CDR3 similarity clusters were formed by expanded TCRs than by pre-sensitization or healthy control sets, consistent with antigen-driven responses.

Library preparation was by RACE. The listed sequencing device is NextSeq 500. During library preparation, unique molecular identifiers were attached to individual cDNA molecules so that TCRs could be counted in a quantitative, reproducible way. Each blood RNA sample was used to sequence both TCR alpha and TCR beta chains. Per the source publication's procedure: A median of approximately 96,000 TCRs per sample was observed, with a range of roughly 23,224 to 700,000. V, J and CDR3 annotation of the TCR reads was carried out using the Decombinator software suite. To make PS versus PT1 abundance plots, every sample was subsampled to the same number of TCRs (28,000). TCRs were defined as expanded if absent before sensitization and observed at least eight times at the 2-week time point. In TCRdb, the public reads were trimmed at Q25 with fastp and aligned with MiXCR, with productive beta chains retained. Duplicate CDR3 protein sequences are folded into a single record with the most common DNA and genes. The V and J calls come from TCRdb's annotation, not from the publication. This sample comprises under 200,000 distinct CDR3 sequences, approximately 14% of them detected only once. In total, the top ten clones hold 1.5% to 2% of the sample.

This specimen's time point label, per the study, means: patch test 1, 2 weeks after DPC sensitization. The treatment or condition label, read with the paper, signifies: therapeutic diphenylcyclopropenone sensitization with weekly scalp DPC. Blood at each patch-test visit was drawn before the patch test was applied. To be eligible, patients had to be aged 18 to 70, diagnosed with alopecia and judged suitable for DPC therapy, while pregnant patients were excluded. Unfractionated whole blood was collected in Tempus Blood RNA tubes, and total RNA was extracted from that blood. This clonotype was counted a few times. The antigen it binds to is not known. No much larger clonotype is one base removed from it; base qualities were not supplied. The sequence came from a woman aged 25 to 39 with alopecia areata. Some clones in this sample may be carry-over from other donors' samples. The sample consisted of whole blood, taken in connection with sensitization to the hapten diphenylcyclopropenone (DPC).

The CDR3 corresponds to CASSFTPSRTSGRSEQYF. The sequence in DNA is TGTGCCAGCAGTTTCACCCCCTCCCGCACTAGCGGGAGATCCGAGCAGTACTTC. Rearrangement joined TRBV6-2 or TRBV6-3 to TRBJ2-7, and TRBD2 aligns with 11 junction nucleotides. Its CDR3 holds 18 amino acids, cysteine through phenylalanine. CDR3 DNA only is kept here, 54 bases in frame from base 1. Unmatched junction bases come to 17, with V trimmed by 4 bases and J by 6 bases. CDR1 and CDR2 were assigned from the germline V gene as MNHEY and SVGEGT.